These T cell receptor beta chains were read from a single sample in a study of PD-1 blockade in classical Hodgkin lymphoma. This table comes from immunoSEQ multiplex PCR, and its TCRdb copy is limited to in-frame clones, with some not included. The table lists around 25,000 clones, approximately 85% of them singletons. The source was CD4+ T cells from blood, collected before the fourth cycle of nivolumab. These receptors were obtained from a human donor with classical Hodgkin lymphoma. CDR3s include the opening cysteine and the closing phenylalanine or tryptophan. The D gene is left open where the match is weak. Clone size is not always given. Where it is, it says once, few, many or a class for expanded clones.

14,TRBD1,TRBV6-6,TRBJ2-7,.,CASSYFGTGNEQYF,TGTGCCAGCAGTTACTTCGGGACAGGGAATGAGCAGTACTTC
15,TRBD2,TRBV6-5,TRBJ2-3,.,CASSSTGGPTDTQYF,TGTGCCAGCAGCTCCACGGGAGGGCCCACAGATACGCAGTATTTT
13,.,TRBV10-3,TRBJ2-1,.,CAISESRRDEQFF,TGTGCCATCAGTGAGTCGAGGCGAGATGAGCAGTTCTTC
16,.,TRBV7-9,TRBJ1-1,.,CASSLTPPPVGTEAFF,TGTGCCAGCAGCTTAACCCCTCCCCCAGTCGGCACTGAAGCTTTCTTT
13,TRBD1,TRBV29-1,TRBJ1-2,.,CSVRTGGSSGYTF,TGCAGCGTTAGGACAGGGGGATCGAGTGGCTACACCTTC
15,.,TRBV30,TRBJ1-4,few,CAWRPPNGANEKLFF,TGTGCCTGGAGGCCTCCGAACGGGGCTAATGAAAAACTGTTTTTT
15,.,TRBV18,TRBJ2-7,.,CASSPWGGGSYEQYF,TGTGCCAGCTCACCTTGGGGAGGGGGATCCTACGAGCAGTACTTC
12,.,TRBV18,TRBJ1-1,.,CASSPQQGEAFF,TGTGCCAGCTCACCACAGCAGGGTGAAGCTTTCTTT
11,.,TRBV20-1,TRBJ2-7,.,CSASLAYEQYF,TGCAGTGCTAGCCTAGCCTACGAGCAGTACTTC
15,.,TRBV7-2,TRBJ1-1,.,CASSLVGRANTEAFF,TGTGCCAGCAGCTTAGTTGGCAGGGCGAACACTGAAGCTTTCTTT
18,.,TRBV4-2,TRBJ2-4,.,CASSQEGYTAGSKNIQYF,TGTGCCAGCAGCCAAGAAGGATACACGGCGGGAAGCAAAAACATTCAGTACTTC
13,.,TRBV25-1,TRBJ1-2,.,CASSEYGDYGYTF,TGTGCCAGCAGTGAGTATGGCGACTATGGCTACACCTTC
15,.,TRBV6-5,TRBJ1-5,.,CASREQGGGNQPQHF,TGTGCCAGCAGAGAACAGGGCGGAGGGAATCAGCCCCAGCATTTT
13,TRBD1,TRBV10-3,TRBJ1-1,once,CAISGGPNTEAFF,TGTGCCATCTCAGGGGGCCCGAACACTGAAGCTTTCTTT
15,.,TRBV5-4,TRBJ2-1,.,CASSLDRGSYNEQFF,TGTGCCAGCAGTTTGGACCGGGGGTCCTACAATGAGCAGTTCTTC